What follows are 31 T cell receptor beta chains derived from one specimen sequenced in a study of early T cells in non-severe SARS-CoV-2 infection. Via MiXCR, TCRdb re-called the 5' RACE reads, giving one row per CDR3 protein. The sample records about 110,000 distinct CDR3 sequences, about 12% being singletons. The sequenced sample was whole blood, obtained at baseline. The receptors come from an adult who was a healthcare worker with PCR-confirmed SARS-CoV-2 infection or an uninfected control (not recorded which).

This clonotype occurred many times. The chain is built from TRBV5-4 and TRBJ1-1; 9 bases line up with TRBD1. The CDR3 length is 17 residues. V trimming: 4 bases; J trimming: 0 bases; junction bases outside the gene matches: 10. Germline values: CDR1 SGHNT, CDR2 YYREEE (reference sequence). The CDR3 region is CASSRDHRGRLNTEAFF. In nucleotides, the CDR3 is TGTGCCAGCAGCAGAGACCACAGGGGGCGATTGAACACTGAAGCTTTCTTT.

This clonotype was observed at least ten times. The V and J genes are TRBV6-1 and TRBJ1-5, with D unresolved. The CDR3 sequence is 13 residues long. V lost 2 bases, J lost 5 bases, and 7 bases lay in between. The germline CDR1 and CDR2 sequences are MNHNS and SASEGT. The CDR3 nucleotides are TGTGCCAGCAGTGAAAACGAGGATCAGCCCCAGCATTTT. Protein: CASSENEDQPQHF.

This clonotype was detected many times. This rearrangement joins TRBV20-1 to TRBJ1-1; D not certain. Trimming shortened V by 0 bases and J by 7 bases, and 9 bases separated the two germline ends. Per germline, CDR1 DFQATT and CDR2 SNEGSKA (reference sequence). The CDR3 is 12 residues long. CDR3 coding DNA: TGCAGTGCTAGAGATGGCGGCCTTGAAGCTTTCTTT. Protein product: CSARDGGLEAFF.

V gene TRBV5-1 combines with J gene TRBJ1-5; D unresolved. In germline, CDR1 is SGHRS, CDR2 YFSETQ. The CDR3 has 13 residues. Trimming removed 7 bases from V and 5 bases from J, with 13 bases in between. The CDR3 region has the DNA TGCGCCAGCCAAATCGGACCAGATCAGCCCCAGCATTTT. Protein sequence: CASQIGPDQPQHF.

This clonotype was observed many times. The chain recombines TRBV9 with TRBJ2-2, with TRBD2 identical over 11 bases. The CDR3 consists of 17 residues. V lost 3 bases, J lost 5 bases, and 9 bases stayed unmatched. Germline CDR1 SGDLS, CDR2 YYNGEE. Here the CDR3 reads CASSGKGASGRTGELFF. The DNA for the CDR3 is TGTGCCAGCAGCGGAAAGGGGGCTAGCGGGAGGACCGGGGAGCTGTTTTTT.

A word on this clonotype: Sequence at one end of the junction differs from germline and may be a read error. J is TRBJ2-3 and V is TRBV5-1; possible D gene TRBD2, 5 bases. The CDR3 runs 14 residues. The germline V gene encodes CDR1 SGHRS and CDR2 YFSETQ. Here the CDR3 reads CVSTLATSTDTQYF. The CDR3 DNA sequence: TGCGTCAGCACCCTAGCAACCAGCACAGATACGCAGTATTTT. Full variable domain (missing parts from reference TRBV5-1 and TRBJ2-3): KAGVTQTPRYLIKTRGQQVTLSCSPISGHRSVSWYQQTPGQGLQFLFEYFSETQRNKGNFPGRFSGRQFSNSRSEMNVSTLELGDSALYLCVSTLATSTDTQYFGPGTRLTVL.

Many counts were recorded for this clonotype. This rearrangement joins TRBV28 to TRBJ1-1; D possibly corresponds to TRBD1 (5 bases). Germline assignment: CDR1 MDHEN and CDR2 SYDVKM. This CDR3 contains 14 residues. V dropped 1 base and J dropped 3 bases, with 9 bases sitting between them. DNA of the CDR3: TGTGCCAGCAGTTTATCCCCGGGGGACACTGAAGCTTTCTTT. Translation: CASSLSPGDTEAFF.

Ten or more counts support this clonotype. The genes are TRBV10-3 and TRBJ2-5; 9 bases are a match to TRBD2. The V and J ends lost 11 bases and 2 bases, in that order; junction bases with no gene match: 6. This CDR3 has 13 amino acids. Germline V gene sequence: CDR1 ENHRY, CDR2 SYGVKD. The CDR3 loop reads CAAAGGIQETQYF. The CDR3 nucleotides are TGTGCCGCTGCGGGAGGGATACAAGAGACCCAGTACTTC.

This clonotype occurred a few times. The CDR3: CATSDPRHHYEQYF. The DNA for the CDR3 is TGTGCCACCAGTGACCCCAGACACCACTACGAGCAGTACTTC. The rearrangement joins TRBV24-1 to TRBJ2-7; D is unresolved. This CDR3 spans 14 amino acids. Germline V gives CDR1 KGHDR, CDR2 SFDVKD. V gave up 4 bases and J gave up 3 bases, with 12 bases separating them.

The genes are TRBV9 and TRBJ2-3; 10 nucleotides align to TRBD2. The CDR3 covers 16 residues. Germline V gives CDR1 SGDLS, CDR2 YYNGEE. The V segment lost 4 bases and the J segment 1 base; nucleotides outside the gene matches: 6. As DNA, the CDR3 is TGTGCCAGCAGCACCGGGACTAGCGTTGGCACAGATACGCAGTATTTT. This codes for CASSTGTSVGTDTQYF.

This clonotype was observed at least ten times. The chain recombines TRBV27 with TRBJ2-3, with a tentative D call TRBD2 (5 bases). V lost 5 bases and J 1 base, leaving 13 bases between the germline ends. This CDR3 is built from 15 residues. Germline assignment: CDR1 MNHEY and CDR2 SMNVEV (reference sequence). The CDR3 protein is CASSPHPEGTDTQYF. As DNA, the CDR3 is TGTGCCAGCAGTCCGCACCCGGAGGGCACAGATACGCAGTATTTT.

There are a few counts of this clonotype. The J gene is TRBJ2-1, the V gene TRBV2; a possible D gene is TRBD2 (7 bases). Germline CDR1 is SNHLY and CDR2 is FYNNEI. The length of the CDR3 is 16 residues. V was pared by 3 bases and J by 4 bases, with 16 bases between. CDR3 nucleotides: TGTGCCAGCAGTGATCGAGGGGGGGCCGGATACAATGAGCAGTTCTTC. Its protein product is CASSDRGGAGYNEQFF.

This chain links TRBV7-2 with TRBJ1-5; D gene unclear. The V and J ends lost 5 bases and 9 bases respectively, with 11 bases between them. The CDR3 is 12 amino acids. The germline V gene has CDR1 SGHTA and CDR2 FQGNSA. The CDR3 coding sequence is TGTGCCAGCAGCCCAGACCAGAGGCCCCAGCATTTT. This codes for CASSPDQRPQHF.

This clonotype occurred a few times. This chain joins TRBV29-1 and TRBJ1-5, with D perhaps matching TRBD1 (5 bases). Germline V gene data show CDR1 as SQVTM and CDR2 as ANQGSEA. The CDR3 spans 13 residues. V was trimmed by 6 bases and J by 4 bases, leaving 13 bases between them. The CDR3 sequence: CSVGTGRNQPQHF. The CDR3 DNA is TGCAGCGTAGGGACCGGGAGAAATCAGCCCCAGCATTTT. The full variable domain, completed using reference TRBV29-1 and TRBJ1-5, is SAVISQKPSRDICQRGTSLTIQCQVDSQVTMMFWYRQQPGQSLTLIATANQGSEATYESGFVIDKFPISRPNLTFSTLTVSNMSPEDSSIYLCSVGTGRNQPQHFGDGTRLSIL.

This clonotype has just a few counts. The chain carries TRBV12-3 or TRBV12-4 and TRBJ2-7; TRBD1 might be the D (5 bases). This CDR3 is 14 amino acids long. V was shortened by 3 bases and J by 2 bases, with 11 bases between the two germline ends. The chain's CDR3 is CASSFRAGTYEQYF. CDR3 bases: TGTGCCAGCAGTTTTAGGGCAGGGACCTACGAGCAGTACTTC.

Many counts were recorded for this clonotype. The CDR3 is CASVLDGFLFF. In DNA form, the CDR3 reads TGTGCCAGCGTCCTTGATGGGTTTCTGTTTTTT. V is TRBV2 and J is TRBJ1-4; the D is unclear. The CDR3 is 11 amino acids. Trimming stripped 8 bases from V and 14 bases from J, with 15 bases between. Germline V gene sequence: CDR1 SNHLY, CDR2 FYNNEI.

This clonotype has just a few counts. This chain joins TRBV2 and TRBJ2-7; 13 bases match TRBD2. Germline CDR1 is SNHLY and CDR2 is FYNNEI. The ends lost 8 bases at V and 2 bases at J; junction bases unmatched: 6. The CDR3 is 15 amino acids. DNA of the CDR3: TGTGCCAGCTGGACTAGCGGGGGCGATACCTACGAGCAGTACTTC. Translation gives CASWTSGGDTYEQYF.

This clonotype appeared a few times. V is TRBV6-5 and J is TRBJ2-7, with D unresolved. This CDR3 contains 14 residues. Trimming pared 4 bases from V and 3 bases from J, leaving 13 bases between. From germline, CDR1 is MNHEY and CDR2 SVGAGI. The CDR3 DNA follows: TGTGCCAGCAGTTCCTCCTCCGGCGTCTACGAGCAGTACTTC. Translated, it gives CASSSSSGVYEQYF.

The chain has TRBV7-3 and TRBJ1-1; D gene ambiguous. The V end lost 1 base, the J end lost 0 bases, and 6 bases lay between the germline ends. The germline gives CDR1 SGHTA, CDR2 FQGTGA. This CDR3 is 14 amino acids long. Here the CDR3 reads CASSLNPLNTEAFF. Written as DNA, the CDR3 is TGTGCCAGCAGCTTAAATCCCCTGAACACTGAAGCTTTCTTT.

This clonotype was found a few times. V usage is TRBV2 and J usage is TRBJ2-4; D remains unclear. Trimming stripped 6 bases from V and 9 bases from J, with 24 bases between. Germline V gene sequence: CDR1 SNHLY, CDR2 FYNNEI. This CDR3 is 16 amino acids long. CDR3 protein: CASRGIGQAWGSIQYF. The CDR3 nucleotides read TGTGCCAGCAGGGGGATCGGGCAGGCCTGGGGTAGCATTCAGTACTTC.

This clonotype occurred a few times. The chain combines TRBV30 with TRBJ2-3; 9 bases fit TRBD1. The J segment lost 2 bases and the V segment lost 6 bases, leaving 9 bases of the junction unmatched. The CDR3 runs 15 residues. Per germline, CDR1 GTSNPN and CDR2 SVGIG (reference sequence). The chain's CDR3 is CACRRDRVSTDTQYF. CDR3 nucleotide sequence: TGTGCCTGCCGCCGGGACAGGGTTTCCACAGATACGCAGTATTTT.

This clonotype was seen repeatedly, ten times or more. The V and J genes are TRBV6-6 and TRBJ2-7, with TRBD1 as a possible D gene (6 bases). The CDR3 extends over 16 amino acids. Trimming removed 3 bases from V and 2 bases from J, with 17 bases in between. CDR1 MNHNY and CDR2 SVGAGI come from the germline V gene (reference sequence). CDR3 DNA: TGTGCCAGCAGTTATTGGGCCGGGGACAAAGCCTACGAGCAGTACTTC. This encodes CASSYWAGDKAYEQYF.

As concerns this clonotype: Since a much larger clone is just one base distant, this may be a read error. CDR3 sequence reads: CVSVGGIGEQYF. CDR3 sequence (DNA): TGTGTCAGCGTTGGAGGGATTGGGGAGCAGTACTTC. This chain connects TRBV6-6 to TRBJ2-7; weak D call: TRBD2 (6 bases). Germline CDR1 MNHNY, CDR2 SVGAGI (reference sequence). The CDR3 consists of 12 residues.

The rearrangement uses TRBV6-2 or TRBV6-3 and TRBJ2-5, with D possibly matching TRBD2 (5 bases). This CDR3 region has 14 residues. Germline-derived CDR1 and CDR2 are MNHEY and SVGEGT. V lost 0 bases and J lost 5, with 10 bases in between. This CDR3 is CASSYSSGLETQYF. The CDR3 DNA is TGTGCCAGCAGTTACTCGTCGGGGTTGGAGACCCAGTACTTC.

The rearrangement uses TRBV7-9 and TRBJ2-7; TRBD2 is a possible D gene (7 bases). CDR3 size: 15 residues. V dropped 8 bases and J dropped 5 bases, with 22 bases sitting between them. Germline assignment: CDR1 SEHNR and CDR2 FQNEAQ (reference sequence). For the CDR3, the DNA is TGTGCCAGCCTCAATCCGGGGGGCGCATATCACGAGCAGTACTTC. It specifies CASLNPGGAYHEQYF.

At least ten counts were recorded for this clonotype. The chain employs TRBV7-9 and TRBJ1-2; TRBD1 matches at 7 bases. The CDR3 extends over 14 amino acids. Germline lookup yields CDR1 SEHNR and CDR2 FQNEAQ (reference sequence). Unmatched junction bases numbered 8, after V lost 6 bases and J lost 4 bases. The CDR3 nucleotides are TGTGCCAGCAGACAACCGGGACAGCTCTATGGCTACACCTTC. This translates into CASRQPGQLYGYTF. Full variable domain (rest looked up from reference TRBV7-9 and TRBJ1-2): DTGVSQNPRHKITKRGQNVTFRCDPISEHNRLYWYRQTLGQGPEFLTYFQNEAQLEKSRLLSDRFSAERPKGSFSTLEIQRTEQGDSAMYLCASRQPGQLYGYTFGSGTRLTVV.

The V and J genes are TRBV29-1 and TRBJ2-2; D is possibly TRBD1 (6 bases). From germline, CDR1 is SQVTM and CDR2 ANQGSEA. CDR3 length equals 15 residues. The V end was cut by 6 bases, the J end by 2 bases, with 16 bases between. The CDR3 region has the DNA TGCAGCGTCACAAGAAGGGGACAAAACACCGGGGAGCTGTTTTTT. Translating it yields CSVTRRGQNTGELFF.

This clonotype occurred a few times. The gene calls are TRBV20-1 and TRBJ2-7; TRBD2 agrees at 9 bases. This CDR3 has 14 residues. Trimming took 0 bases from V and 2 from J; bases not matched to a gene: 2. Germline CDR1 reads DFQATT; CDR2 reads SNEGSKA (reference sequence). The CDR3 is CSARDRLAAYEQYF. The CDR3 nucleotides are TGCAGTGCTAGAGATAGACTAGCGGCCTACGAGCAGTACTTC.

Ten or more counts support this clonotype. The rearrangement uses TRBV9 and TRBJ2-1; D uncertain. CDR3 length: 18 residues. Trimming left V 4 bases short and J 2 bases short, with 22 bases between. CDR1 is SGDLS and CDR2 is YYNGEE in the germline V gene. The CDR3 DNA follows: TGTGCCAGCAGCCCGAAGTGGATGGCCGCCCGAGCCTACAATGAGCAGTTCTTC. Its protein product is CASSPKWMAARAYNEQFF.

This chain uses TRBV29-1 with TRBJ1-1; the D gene is possibly TRBD1 (5 bases). The CDR3 runs to 12 residues. The V and J ends lost 7 bases and 1 base respectively, with 10 bases between them. CDR1 and CDR2 (germline): SQVTM, ANQGSEA. The CDR3 nucleotides read TGCAGCGCGGGACGGCAGAACACTGAAGCTTTCTTT. It yields the protein CSAGRQNTEAFF.

This clonotype was seen a few times. The V call is TRBV20-1, the J call TRBJ1-4; D ambiguous. The CDR3 has 15 residues. Germline CDR1 DFQATT, CDR2 SNEGSKA (reference sequence). V gave up 0 bases and J gave up 2 bases, with 10 bases separating them. Written as DNA, the CDR3 is TGCAGTGCTAGAGATCAAGGGAGGACTAATGAAAAACTGTTTTTT. Translating gives CSARDQGRTNEKLFF.